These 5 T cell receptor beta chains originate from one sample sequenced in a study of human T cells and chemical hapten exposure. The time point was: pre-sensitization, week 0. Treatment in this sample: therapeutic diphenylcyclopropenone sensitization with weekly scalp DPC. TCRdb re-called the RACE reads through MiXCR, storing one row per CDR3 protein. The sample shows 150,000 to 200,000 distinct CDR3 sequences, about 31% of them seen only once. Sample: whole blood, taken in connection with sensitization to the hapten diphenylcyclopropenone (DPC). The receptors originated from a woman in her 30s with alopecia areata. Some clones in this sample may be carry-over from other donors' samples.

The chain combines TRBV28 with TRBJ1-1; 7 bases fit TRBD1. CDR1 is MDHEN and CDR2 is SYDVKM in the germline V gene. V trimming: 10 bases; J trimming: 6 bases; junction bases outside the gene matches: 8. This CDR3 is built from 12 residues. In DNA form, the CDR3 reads TGTGCCATCCGACAGGGTACAGCTGAAGCTTTCTTT. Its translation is CAIRQGTAEAFF. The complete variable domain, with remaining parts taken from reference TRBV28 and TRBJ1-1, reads DVKVTQSSRYLVKRTGEKVFLECVQDMDHENMFWYRQDPGLGLRLIYFSYDVKMKEKGDIPEGYSVSREKKERFSLILESASTNQTSMYLCAIRQGTAEAFFGQGTRLTVV.

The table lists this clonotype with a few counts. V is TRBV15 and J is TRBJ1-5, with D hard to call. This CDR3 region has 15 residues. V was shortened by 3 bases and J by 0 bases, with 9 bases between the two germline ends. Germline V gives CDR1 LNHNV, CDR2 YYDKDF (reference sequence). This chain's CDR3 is CATSSRQPSNQPQHF. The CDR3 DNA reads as TGTGCCACCAGCAGTCGGCAGCCTAGCAATCAGCCCCAGCATTTT. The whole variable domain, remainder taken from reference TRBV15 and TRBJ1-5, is DAMVIQNPRYQVTQFGKPVTLSCSQTLNHNVMYWYQQKSSQAPKLLFHYYDKDFNNEADTPDNFQSRRPNTSFCFLDIRSPGLGDTAMYLCATSSRQPSNQPQHFGDGTRLSIL.

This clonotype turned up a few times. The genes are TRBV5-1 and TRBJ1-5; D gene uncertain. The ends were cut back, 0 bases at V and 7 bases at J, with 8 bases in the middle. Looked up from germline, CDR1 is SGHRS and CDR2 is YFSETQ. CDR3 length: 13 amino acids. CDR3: CASSLGERQPQHF. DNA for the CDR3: TGCGCCAGCAGCTTGGGGGAGAGGCAGCCCCAGCATTTT.

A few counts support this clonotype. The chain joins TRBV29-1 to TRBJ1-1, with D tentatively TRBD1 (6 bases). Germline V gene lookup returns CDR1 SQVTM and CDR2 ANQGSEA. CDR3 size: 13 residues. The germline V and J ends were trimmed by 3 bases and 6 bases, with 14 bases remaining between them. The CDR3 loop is CSVDVTGRAEAFF. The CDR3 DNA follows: TGCAGCGTTGATGTAACAGGGAGAGCTGAAGCTTTCTTT.

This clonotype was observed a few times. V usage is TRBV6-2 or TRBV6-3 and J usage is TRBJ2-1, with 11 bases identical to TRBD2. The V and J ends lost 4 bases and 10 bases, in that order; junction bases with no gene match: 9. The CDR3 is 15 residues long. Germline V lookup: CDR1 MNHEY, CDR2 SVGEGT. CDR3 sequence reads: CASSLLAGEQGEQFF. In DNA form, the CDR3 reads TGTGCCAGCAGTTTACTAGCGGGGGAACAAGGCGAGCAGTTCTTC.